This is a list of T cell receptor beta chains from one sample in a study of Ad26.COV2.S vaccination and SARS-CoV-2 variants. The repertoire was sequenced with immunoSEQ multiplex PCR; TCRdb's copy has only in-frame clones and lacks some. This table has about 480,000 clones, 87% appearing once. The sample in question was peripheral blood, obtained in a trial of Ad26.COV2.S vaccine versus placebo. These receptors all stem from a person aged 18-65 years who received the Ad26.COV2.S COVID-19 vaccine or a placebo. The CDR3 runs from the conserved cysteine through the conserved F or W. Fields, in order: D gene, clone size, J gene, V gene, CDR3 protein, CDR3 DNA. The D gene is left open where the match is weak. Not every row has a clone size; where given, it reads once, few, many or a size class.

TRBD1 . TRBJ1-3 TRBV2 CASSPTTGSGNTIYF TGTGCCAGCAGTCCTACGACAGGGTCTGGAAACACCATATATTTT
. . TRBJ1-1 TRBV19 CASSIGKGLMNTEAFF TGTGCCAGTAGTATAGGGAAGGGACTCATGAACACTGAAGCTTTCTTT
. . TRBJ2-1 TRBV19 CASSIREHNEQFF TGTGCCAGTAGTATAAGGGAGCACAATGAGCAGTTCTTC
TRBD1 . TRBJ1-1 TRBV6-5 CASSYPPDREAFF TGTGCCAGCAGTTACCCCCCGGACAGGGAAGCTTTCTTT
. . TRBJ1-1 TRBV5-1 CASSKGGKDGPEAFF TGCGCCAGCAGCAAAGGAGGGAAAGACGGGCCGGAAGCTTTCTTT
. . TRBJ2-7 TRBV11-2 CASSFGDLHSYEQYF TGTGCCAGCAGCTTCGGGGACTTACACTCCTACGAGCAGTACTTC
. few TRBJ2-3 TRBV7-9 CASSLGSRASTDTQYF TGTGCCAGCAGCTTAGGTTCCCGAGCTAGCACAGATACGCAGTATTTT
. once TRBJ2-5 TRBV7-3 CASSLNQGETQYF TGTGCCAGCAGCTTAAACCAGGGCGAGACCCAGTACTTC
. . TRBJ2-3 TRBV15 CATSRDAGRRMDTQYF TGTGCCACCAGCAGAGATGCGGGACGGAGGATGGATACGCAGTATTTT
TRBD2 . TRBJ2-1 TRBV5-1 CASSLASGYNEQFF TGCGCCAGCAGCCTGGCTAGCGGATACAATGAGCAGTTCTTC
. many TRBJ2-1 TRBV5-4 CASSLEVKGAEQFF TGTGCCAGCAGCTTGGAGGTCAAGGGTGCTGAGCAGTTCTTC
. . TRBJ2-2 TRBV5-1 CASSKLVNTGELFF TGCGCCAGCAGTAAGCTAGTTAACACCGGGGAGCTGTTTTTT
. few TRBJ2-3 TRBV7-2 CASSFGAGARSEGTQYF TGTGCCAGCAGCTTTGGCGCGGGGGCCCGGAGCGAAGGTACGCAGTATTTT
. . TRBJ2-2 TRBV9 CASSVGSPGELFF TGTGCCAGCAGCGTAGGTTCCCCCGGGGAGCTGTTTTTT
TRBD1 . TRBJ2-2 TRBV6-2/TRBV6-3 CASSRDRAGTGELFF TGTGCCAGCAGCCGAGACAGGGCGGGCACCGGGGAGCTGTTTTTT
. few TRBJ1-2 TRBV7-9 CASSLETLYGYTF TGTGCCAGCAGCTTAGAGACCCTTTATGGCTACACCTTC
. . TRBJ1-5 TRBV9 CASSGGSGQAGQPQHF TGTGCCAGCAGCGGCGGGTCCGGGCAGGCGGGACAGCCCCAGCATTTT
TRBD2 . TRBJ2-3 TRBV9 CASTIAGGSTDTQYF TGTGCCAGCACCATAGCGGGAGGGAGCACAGATACGCAGTATTTT
TRBD1 . TRBJ2-1 TRBV30 CAWSVRPTGQRTNEQFF TGTGCCTGGAGTGTACGACCCACGGGACAGAGGACGAATGAGCAGTTCTTC
. . TRBJ2-3 TRBV4-1 CASSAQGTDTQYF TGCGCCAGCAGCGCACAGGGCACAGATACGCAGTATTTT
TRBD2 . TRBJ2-3 TRBV27 CATRGLAGRTDTQYF TGTGCCACCAGGGGCCTAGCGGGAAGAACAGATACGCAGTATTTT
TRBD2 . TRBJ2-3 TRBV5-1 CASTKGGEQDTQYF TGCGCCAGCACAAAGGGAGGGGAGCAAGATACGCAGTATTTT
. . TRBJ2-2 TRBV11-3 CASSPSVANTGELFF TGTGCCAGCAGCCCTTCCGTGGCGAACACCGGGGAGCTGTTTTTT
. . TRBJ2-1 TRBV20-1 CSASSGTGKYNEQFF TGCAGTGCTAGTTCAGGGACCGGTAAATACAATGAGCAGTTCTTC
. . TRBJ2-1 TRBV24-1 CATSVAGGGYNEQFF TGTGCCACCAGTGTTGCCGGAGGGGGGTACAATGAGCAGTTCTTC
TRBD2 . TRBJ2-3 TRBV25-1 CASSDGGVSTSTDTQYF TGTGCCAGCAGTGACGGGGGGGTTAGTACTAGCACAGATACGCAGTATTTT
. few TRBJ1-2 TRBV7-9 CASSPLKGYFPF TGTGCCAGCAGCCCCCTTAAGGGATACTTTCCCTTC
. . TRBJ2-2 TRBV7-9 CASSFATGELFF TGTGCCAGCAGCTTTGCAACCGGGGAGCTGTTTTTT
. few TRBJ2-1 TRBV10-3 CAIKRGQDEQFF TGTGCCATCAAAAGGGGCCAGGATGAGCAGTTCTTC
TRBD2 . TRBJ2-7 TRBV9 CASSPGAGGGGYEQYF TGTGCCAGCAGCCCGGGAGCGGGAGGAGGAGGCTACGAGCAGTACTTC
. . TRBJ1-1 TRBV7-2 CASSAELGNTEAFF TGTGCCAGCAGCGCAGAGCTTGGGAACACTGAAGCTTTCTTT
. . TRBJ2-7 TRBV15 CATSRDRGEQYF TGTGCCACCAGCAGAGATCGGGGCGAGCAGTACTTC
. once TRBJ1-2 TRBV28 CASSSPGDYGYTF TGTGCCAGCAGTTCCCCAGGGGACTATGGCTACACCTTC
. few TRBJ1-5 TRBV6-1 CASSEVLEGRQPQHF TGTGCCAGCAGTGAAGTGTTGGAGGGAAGGCAGCCCCAGCATTTT
TRBD2 . TRBJ2-1 TRBV14 CASSQARMRLAGGGNEQFF TGTGCCAGCAGCCAAGCGAGGATGAGGCTAGCGGGAGGAGGAAATGAGCAGTTCTTC
. . TRBJ1-5 TRBV5-6 CASSLGPILSQPQHF TGTGCCAGCAGCTTGGGACCGATTCTGAGTCAGCCCCAGCATTTT
TRBD1 few TRBJ1-4 TRBV14 CASSRIQDRDGDEKLFF TGTGCCAGCAGCCGGATACAGGACAGGGACGGGGATGAAAAACTGTTTTTT
. . TRBJ2-5 TRBV6-6 CASTYLPQIQETQYF TGTGCCAGCACCTACCTCCCACAGATCCAAGAGACCCAGTACTTC
. . TRBJ1-4 TRBV5-1 CASSHGAGLSNEKLFF TGCGCCAGCAGCCACGGCGCAGGGCTTTCTAATGAAAAACTGTTTTTT
. . TRBJ1-5 TRBV27 CASRLRQGNQPQHF TGTGCCAGCAGACTCCGTCAGGGTAATCAGCCCCAGCATTTT
. . TRBJ2-7 TRBV10-2 CASSPQGFSYEQYF TGCGCCAGCTCCCCCCAGGGGTTCTCCTACGAGCAGTACTTC
. . TRBJ2-7 TRBV3-1/TRBV3-2 CASSQGAWGEQYF TGTGCCAGCAGCCAGGGGGCCTGGGGGGAGCAGTACTTC